The sample holds one count of the clone carrying this T cell receptor beta chain. Its antigen remains unidentified. Method: immunoSEQ multiplex PCR; TCRdb's copy keeps in-frame clones and lacks some. The table shows 150,000 to 200,000 clones, with approximately 95% occurring only once. The entry originates in a study of T cell responses to AZD1222 COVID-19 vaccine. On the study more broadly: Whether given at about 4 or about 12 weeks, second doses were pooled.

Study conclusions and caveats: Of the AZD1222 recipients, only 6 or 7 were seropositive at baseline. Spike-specific TCR repertoires showed rising breadth and depth after two AZD1222 doses. Clonal diversity may have been underestimated, and the donors were mostly white British, with more females than males.

Germline V gene sequence: CDR1 SGHRS, CDR2 YFSETQ. The CDR3 covers 15 residues. Trimming at V came to 0 bases and at J to 8 bases, leaving 7 bases not matched to a gene. This sequence joins TRBV5-1 and TRBJ1-4; 7 bases agree with TRBD1. This receptor was obtained from an adult in good health. This specimen consisted of peripheral blood, obtained on day 0 of AZD1222 vaccination. CDR3 DNA: TGCGCCAGCAGCTTGGACAGGGGCGGCGGAGAAAAACTGTTTTTT. Translated, it gives CASSLDRGGGEKLFF.